Listed here are 8 T cell receptor beta chains from one sample, sequenced in a study of post-analysis software for immune sequencing data. Study-level results: Several TRBV segments (TRBV5-6, TRBV5-1 and TRBV20-1 among them) occurred more frequently in patients than in controls.

Tagging with unique molecular identifiers was a feature of the TCR beta cDNA libraries. TCRdb recomputed calls from the PCR reads with MiXCR, one row per CDR3 protein. The table records around 440,000 distinct CDR3 sequences, roughly 45% of them present only once. Their antigens remain unidentified. The sequenced sample consisted of blood. Source of these receptors: a girl aged 5-17 years with multiple sclerosis.

This rearrangement joins TRBV7-8 to TRBJ2-7; TRBD2 agrees at 8 bases. The V gene's germline CDR1 is SGHVS and CDR2 FQNEAQ. CDR3 length equals 16 residues. The V and J ends lost 3 bases and 0 bases, in that order; junction bases with no gene match: 7. This chain's CDR3 is CASSFRAGDPSYEQYF. CDR3 sequence (DNA): TGTGCCAGCAGCTTCAGAGCGGGAGACCCCTCCTACGAGCAGTACTTC.

This clonotype was observed a few times. V is TRBV5-6 and J is TRBJ1-5; the D is unclear. The V and J ends lost 1 base and 1 base respectively, with 24 bases between them. Germline V gene data show CDR1 as SGHDT and CDR2 as YYEEEE. This CDR3 is 20 amino acids long. In nucleotides, the CDR3 is TGTGCCAGCAGCTTGCGCTTAACTAATCGGGCCTGGAGGAGCAATCAGCCCCAGCATTTT. Translated, it gives CASSLRLTNRAWRSNQPQHF. The entire variable domain, with the rest obtained from reference TRBV5-6 and TRBJ1-5, is as follows: DAGVTQSPTHLIKTRGQQVTLRCSPKSGHDTVSWYQQALGQGPQFIFQYYEEEERQRGNFPDRFSGHQFPNYSSELNVNALLLGDSALYLCASSLRLTNRAWRSNQPQHFGDGTRLSIL.

The gene calls are TRBV5-1 and TRBJ2-3, with D perhaps TRBD1 or TRBD2 (7 bases each). Trimming took 4 bases from V and 2 from J, leaving 20 bases between them. The CDR3 has 17 residues. Germline V gene lookup returns CDR1 SGHRS and CDR2 YFSETQ. The CDR3 DNA reads as TGCGCCAGCAGCGAGGGGGCGGCGGGAGTGAACACAGATACGCAGTATTTT. As protein: CASSEGAAGVNTDTQYF. The whole variable domain, filled in from reference TRBV5-1 and TRBJ2-3, reads KAGVTQTPRYLIKTRGQQVTLSCSPISGHRSVSWYQQTPGQGLQFLFEYFSETQRNKGNFPGRFSGRQFSNSRSEMNVSTLELGDSALYLCASSEGAAGVNTDTQYFGPGTRLTVL.

This clonotype was recorded at least ten times. The chain carries TRBV20-1 and TRBJ1-2; tentative D call: TRBD1 (5 bases). V lost 3 bases, J lost 0 bases, and 11 bases lay in between. Germline V CDR1 and CDR2: DFQATT, SNEGSKA (reference sequence). This CDR3 region has 14 residues. The CDR3 DNA reads TGCAGTGCTAGTCCCCAGGACACTAACTATGGCTACACCTTC. Residues: CSASPQDTNYGYTF.

The chain has TRBV5-1 and TRBJ2-1, with D unclear. The CDR3 extends over 14 amino acids. CDR1 and CDR2 from the germline V gene are SGHRS and YFSETQ. V was pared by 3 bases and J by 0 bases, with 7 bases between. The CDR3 DNA reads TGCGCCAGCAGCTCGCATAGCTCCTACAATGAGCAGTTCTTC. Translated, it gives CASSSHSSYNEQFF. Variable domain in full (rest from reference TRBV5-1 and TRBJ2-1): KAGVTQTPRYLIKTRGQQVTLSCSPISGHRSVSWYQQTPGQGLQFLFEYFSETQRNKGNFPGRFSGRQFSNSRSEMNVSTLELGDSALYLCASSSHSSYNEQFFGPGTRLTVL.

There are a few counts of this clonotype. V gene TRBV7-9 combines with J gene TRBJ2-1; 12 bases agree with TRBD2. The germline gives CDR1 SEHNR, CDR2 FQNEAQ (reference sequence). The CDR3 consists of 16 residues. Trimming removed 6 bases from V and 1 base from J; junction bases left unmatched: 4. The chain's CDR3 is CASRPTSGGSYNEQFF. The CDR3 DNA is TGTGCCAGCAGGCCGACTAGCGGGGGATCCTACAATGAGCAGTTCTTC. The full variable domain, with the rest looked up from reference TRBV7-9 and TRBJ2-1, is DTGVSQNPRHKITKRGQNVTFRCDPISEHNRLYWYRQTLGQGPEFLTYFQNEAQLEKSRLLSDRFSAERPKGSFSTLEIQRTEQGDSAMYLCASRPTSGGSYNEQFFGPGTRLTVL.

V gene TRBV15 combines with J gene TRBJ2-1; 12 bases align to TRBD2. The CDR3 runs 16 residues. Germline loops: CDR1 LNHNV, CDR2 YYDKDF (reference sequence). The junction had 8 bases not matched to a gene; V was cut back by 3 bases and J by 8 bases. CDR3 sequence: CATSSLEASGRDEQFF. The CDR3, as DNA: TGTGCCACCAGCAGTCTAGAGGCTAGCGGGAGGGATGAGCAGTTCTTC.

This chain connects TRBV29-1 to TRBJ2-1; the match to TRBD1 covers 9 bases. The CDR3 covers 15 residues. CDR1 and CDR2 (germline): SQVTM, ANQGSEA. V dropped 6 bases and J dropped 10; count of bases not matched to a gene: 16. This chain's CDR3 is CSVILPGQGGYEQFF. CDR3 DNA: TGCAGCGTGATCCTTCCGGGACAGGGTGGTTACGAGCAGTTCTTC.